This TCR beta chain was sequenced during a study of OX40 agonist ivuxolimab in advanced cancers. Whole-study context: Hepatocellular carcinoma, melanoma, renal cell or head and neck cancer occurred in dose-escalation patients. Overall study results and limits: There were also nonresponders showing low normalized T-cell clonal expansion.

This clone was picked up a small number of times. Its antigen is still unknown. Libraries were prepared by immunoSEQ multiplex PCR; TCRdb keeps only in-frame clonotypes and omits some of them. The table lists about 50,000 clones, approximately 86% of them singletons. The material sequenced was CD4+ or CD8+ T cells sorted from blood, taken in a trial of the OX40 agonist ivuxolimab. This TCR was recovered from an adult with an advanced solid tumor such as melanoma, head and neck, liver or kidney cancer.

CDR3 protein: CASRSGTGSIGYGYTF. CDR3 DNA sequence: TGTGCCAGCAGATCCGGGACAGGGAGTATTGGCTATGGCTACACCTTC. This chain links TRBV7-9 with TRBJ1-2; 9 nucleotides align to TRBD1. The CDR3 runs 16 residues. J lost 4 bases, V lost 6 bases, and 12 bases had no gene match. Germline V gene data show CDR1 as SEHNR and CDR2 as FQNEAQ (reference sequence).